This paragraph covers one T cell receptor (beta chain) sequence. This specimen comes from a study of T cell changes during pregnancy in multiple sclerosis. Assay used: immunoSEQ multiplex PCR; TCRdb lists only in-frame clones, some missing. The sample lists roughly 72,000 clones, approximately 93% occurring once. This CDR3 comprises 15 residues. The V gene's germline CDR1 is LNHDA and CDR2 SQIVND (reference sequence). V lost 4 bases to trimming and J lost 5 bases; unmatched junction nucleotides: 6. The gene calls are TRBV19 and TRBJ2-1; 9 bases align to TRBD2. The material sequenced was CD4+ T cells from peripheral blood mononuclear cells, taken after pregnancy. The source is a female donor with multiple sclerosis, enrolled in a pregnancy study. CDR3 in amino acids: CASSRPAGGNNEQFF. CDR3 nucleotides: TGTGCCAGTAGTAGACCAGCGGGAGGAAACAATGAGCAGTTCTTC.